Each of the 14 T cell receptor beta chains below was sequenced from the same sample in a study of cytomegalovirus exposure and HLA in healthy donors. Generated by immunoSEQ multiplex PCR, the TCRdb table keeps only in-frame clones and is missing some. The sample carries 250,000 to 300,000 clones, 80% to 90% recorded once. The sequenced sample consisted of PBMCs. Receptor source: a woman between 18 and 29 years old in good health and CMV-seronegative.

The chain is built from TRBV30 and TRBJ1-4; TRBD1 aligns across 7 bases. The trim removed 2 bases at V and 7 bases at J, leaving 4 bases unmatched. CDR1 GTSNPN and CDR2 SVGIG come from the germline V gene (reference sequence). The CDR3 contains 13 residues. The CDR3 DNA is TGTGCCTGGAGTCGAGAGGGGGCTGAAAAACTGTTTTTT. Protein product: CAWSREGAEKLFF. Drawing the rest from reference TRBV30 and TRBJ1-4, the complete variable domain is SQTIHQWPATLVQPVGSPLSLECTVEGTSNPNLYWYRQAAGRGLQLLFYSVGIGQISSEVPQNLSASRPQDRQFILSSKKLLLSDSGFYLCAWSREGAEKLFFGSGTQLSVL.

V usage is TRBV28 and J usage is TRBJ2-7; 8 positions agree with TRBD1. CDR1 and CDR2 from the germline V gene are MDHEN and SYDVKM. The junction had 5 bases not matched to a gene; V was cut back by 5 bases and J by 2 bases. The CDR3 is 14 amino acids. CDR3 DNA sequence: TGTGCCAGCAGTGTAACAGGGGGACCCTACGAGCAGTACTTC. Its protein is CASSVTGGPYEQYF.

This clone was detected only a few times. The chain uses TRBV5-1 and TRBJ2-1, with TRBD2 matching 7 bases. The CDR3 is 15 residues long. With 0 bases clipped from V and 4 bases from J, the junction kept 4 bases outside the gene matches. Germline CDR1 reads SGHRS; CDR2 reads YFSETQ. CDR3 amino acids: CASSLDLAEYNEQFF. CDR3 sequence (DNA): TGCGCCAGCAGCTTGGACCTAGCGGAATACAATGAGCAGTTCTTC.

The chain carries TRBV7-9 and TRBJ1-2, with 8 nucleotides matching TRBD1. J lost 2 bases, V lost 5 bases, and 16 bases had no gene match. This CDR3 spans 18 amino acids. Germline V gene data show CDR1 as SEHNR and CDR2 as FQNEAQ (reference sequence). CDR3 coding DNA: TGTGCCAGCAGCCTTTGGACAGGGTTAGTGAATTTGAACTATGGCTACACCTTC. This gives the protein CASSLWTGLVNLNYGYTF.

This CDR3 reads CASSPGQGVYGYTF. Written as DNA, the CDR3 is TGTGCCAGCTCACCCGGACAGGGTGTCTATGGCTACACCTTC. The chain joins TRBV18 to TRBJ1-2; TRBD1 aligns across 8 bases. The germline gives CDR1 KGHSH, CDR2 LQKENI. V trimming: 3 bases; J trimming: 4 bases; junction bases outside the gene matches: 4. CDR3 length: 14 amino acids. Full variable domain (missing parts from reference TRBV18 and TRBJ1-2): NAGVMQNPRHLVRRRGQEARLRCSPMKGHSHVYWYRQLPEEGLKFMVYLQKENIIDESGMPKERFSAEFPKEGPSILRIQQVVRGDSAAYFCASSPGQGVYGYTFGSGTRLTVV.

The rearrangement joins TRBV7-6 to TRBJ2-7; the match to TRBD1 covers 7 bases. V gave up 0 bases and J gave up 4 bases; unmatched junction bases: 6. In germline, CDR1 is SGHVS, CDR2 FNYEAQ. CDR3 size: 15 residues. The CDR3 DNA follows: TGTGCCAGCAGCTTAGCGCCGGACAGGTCATACGAGCAGTACTTC. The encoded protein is CASSLAPDRSYEQYF.

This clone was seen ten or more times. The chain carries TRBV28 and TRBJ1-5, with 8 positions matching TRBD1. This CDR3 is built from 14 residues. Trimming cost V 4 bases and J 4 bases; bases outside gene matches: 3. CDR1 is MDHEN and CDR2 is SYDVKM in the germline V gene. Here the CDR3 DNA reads TGTGCCAGCAGTTATAGACAGGGGAATCAGCCCCAGCATTTT. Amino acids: CASSYRQGNQPQHF.

Here the CDR3 reads CAISEGTGAYEQYF. The CDR3 DNA reads TGTGCCATCAGTGAAGGGACAGGAGCATACGAGCAGTACTTC. The genes are TRBV10-3 and TRBJ2-7; 8 nucleotides agree with TRBD1. Trimming took 3 bases from V and 4 from J; bases not matched to a gene: 5. The CDR3 is 14 amino acids. In germline, CDR1 is ENHRY, CDR2 SYGVKD.

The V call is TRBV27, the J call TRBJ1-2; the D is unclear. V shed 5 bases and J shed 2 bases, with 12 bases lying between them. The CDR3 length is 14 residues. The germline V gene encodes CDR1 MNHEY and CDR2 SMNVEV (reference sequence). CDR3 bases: TGTGCCAGCAGTCGTAGCTCGGAGAACTATGGCTACACCTTC. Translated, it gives CASSRSSENYGYTF.

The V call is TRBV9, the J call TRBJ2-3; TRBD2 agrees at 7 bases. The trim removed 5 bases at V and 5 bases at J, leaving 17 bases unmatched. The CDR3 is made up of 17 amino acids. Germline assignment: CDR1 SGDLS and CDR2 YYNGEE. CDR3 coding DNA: TGTGCCAGCAGTCTTACCCCCTGGGGGGGAGGCAGAGATACGCAGTATTTT. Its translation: CASSLTPWGGGRDTQYF. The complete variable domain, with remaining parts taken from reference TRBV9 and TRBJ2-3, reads DSGVTQTPKHLITATGQRVTLRCSPRSGDLSVYWYQQSLDQGLQFLIQYYNGEERAKGNILERFSAQQFPDLHSELNLSSLELGDSALYFCASSLTPWGGGRDTQYFGPGTRLTVL.

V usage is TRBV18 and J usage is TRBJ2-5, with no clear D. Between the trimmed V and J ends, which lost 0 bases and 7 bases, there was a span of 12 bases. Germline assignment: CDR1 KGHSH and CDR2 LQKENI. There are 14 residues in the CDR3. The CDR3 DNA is TGTGCCAGCTCACCACCTATAATAGGCGGGACCCAGTACTTC. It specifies CASSPPIIGGTQYF.

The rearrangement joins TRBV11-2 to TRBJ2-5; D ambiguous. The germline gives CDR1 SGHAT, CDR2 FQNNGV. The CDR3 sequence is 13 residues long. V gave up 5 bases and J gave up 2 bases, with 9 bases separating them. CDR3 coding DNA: TGTGCCAGCAGCCGTATCGAGCAAGAGACCCAGTACTTC. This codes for CASSRIEQETQYF.

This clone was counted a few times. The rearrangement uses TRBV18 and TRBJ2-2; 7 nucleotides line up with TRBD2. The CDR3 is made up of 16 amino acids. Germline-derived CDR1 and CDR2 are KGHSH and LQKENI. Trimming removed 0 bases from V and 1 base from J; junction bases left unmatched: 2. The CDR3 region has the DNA TGTGCCAGCTCACCACCAGGCGGGAGGAACACCGGGGAGCTGTTTTTT. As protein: CASSPPGGRNTGELFF. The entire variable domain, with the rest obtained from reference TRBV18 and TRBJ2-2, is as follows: NAGVMQNPRHLVRRRGQEARLRCSPMKGHSHVYWYRQLPEEGLKFMVYLQKENIIDESGMPKERFSAEFPKEGPSILRIQQVVRGDSAAYFCASSPPGGRNTGELFFGEGSRLTVL.

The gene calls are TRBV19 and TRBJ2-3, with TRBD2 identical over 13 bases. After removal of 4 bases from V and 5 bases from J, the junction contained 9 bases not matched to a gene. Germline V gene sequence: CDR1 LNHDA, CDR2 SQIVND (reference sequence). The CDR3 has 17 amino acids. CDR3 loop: CASSRPRTSGSRDTQYF. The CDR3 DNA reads TGTGCCAGTAGTAGACCCCGGACTAGCGGGAGTCGAGATACGCAGTATTTT. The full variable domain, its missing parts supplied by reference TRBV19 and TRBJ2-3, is DGGITQSPKYLFRKEGQNVTLSCEQNLNHDAMYWYRQDPGQGLRLIYYSQIVNDFQKGDIAEGYSVSREKKESFPLTVTSAQKNPTAFYLCASSRPRTSGSRDTQYFGPGTRLTVL.